This note documents a single T cell receptor (beta chain) sequence. The repertoire was sequenced with immunoSEQ multiplex PCR; TCRdb's copy has only in-frame clones and lacks some. Of about 280,000 clones in the sample, approximately 90% were seen once. The length of the CDR3 is 17 residues. CDR1 and CDR2 from the germline V gene are SGHVS and FNYEAQ. Germline trimming cut 2 bases from V and 0 bases from J; bases unmatched to any gene: 8. These data belong to a study of blood T cell repertoires in COVID-19. Looking at the study overall: T cells, B-cell-depleted T cells, or PBMCs provided the cDNA or gDNA that served as material.

The V call is TRBV7-6, the J call TRBJ1-1; 8 positions agree with TRBD1. The sample consisted of peripheral blood. This TCR was recovered from a man aged 40-49 years with acute or convalescent COVID-19. The CDR3 sequence: CASSLTPGQAMNTEAFF. CDR3 DNA: TGTGCCAGCAGCTTAACCCCGGGACAGGCGATGAACACTGAAGCTTTCTTT.